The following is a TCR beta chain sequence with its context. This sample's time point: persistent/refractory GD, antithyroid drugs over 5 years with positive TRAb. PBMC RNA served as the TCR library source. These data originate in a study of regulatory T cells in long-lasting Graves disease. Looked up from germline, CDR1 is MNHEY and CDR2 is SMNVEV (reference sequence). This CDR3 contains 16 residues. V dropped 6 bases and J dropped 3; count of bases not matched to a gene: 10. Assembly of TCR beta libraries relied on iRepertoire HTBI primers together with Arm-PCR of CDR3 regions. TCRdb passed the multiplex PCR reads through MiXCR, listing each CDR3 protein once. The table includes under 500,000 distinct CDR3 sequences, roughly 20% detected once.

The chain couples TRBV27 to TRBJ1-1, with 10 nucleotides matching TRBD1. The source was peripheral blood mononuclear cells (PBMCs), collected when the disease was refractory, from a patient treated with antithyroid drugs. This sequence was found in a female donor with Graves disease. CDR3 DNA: TGTGCCAGCAGATCCCGGGACAGGGGAGGAGACACTGAAGCTTTCTTT. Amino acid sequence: CASRSRDRGGDTEAFF.